Listed here are 18 T cell receptor beta chains from one sample, sequenced in a study of graft-versus-host responses after intestinal transplantation. Data came from immunoSEQ multiplex PCR; TCRdb stores just in-frame clones and leaves some out. The sample has just over 40,000 clones; 85% to 95% are singletons. What these receptors recognize is not known. The material sequenced was unstimulated CD8+ T cells sorted from spleen or lymph node cells, taken before transplant. These receptors were collected from a human donor who was the organ donor for an intestinal transplant.

This clone was found once. This sequence joins TRBV29-1 and TRBJ1-2; no definite D call. Germline V lookup: CDR1 SQVTM, CDR2 ANQGSEA. Trimming cost V 0 bases and J 3 bases, with 11 bases left between them. CDR3 length: 14 residues. DNA for the CDR3: TGCAGCGTTGAAGATCTGACGCTGCACTATGGCTACACCTTC. Its protein product is CSVEDLTLHYGYTF.

This clone has a single count. The chain uses TRBV10-3 and TRBJ1-2, with D unclear. This CDR3 has 14 amino acids. V was clipped by 7 bases and J by 2 bases, with 14 bases between them. Germline V lookup: CDR1 ENHRY, CDR2 SYGVKD. The CDR3 spells CAITSGSYNYGYTF. Here the CDR3 DNA reads TGTGCCATCACGTCGGGTAGCTACAACTATGGCTACACCTTC.

This clone was recorded only once. The chain has TRBV7-9 and TRBJ2-7; D unresolved. V gave up 3 bases and J gave up 2 bases, with 5 bases separating them. CDR1 is SEHNR and CDR2 is FQNEAQ in the germline V gene (reference sequence). The CDR3 length is 12 residues. The chain's CDR3 is CASSLGTYEQYF. The CDR3 DNA reads as TGTGCCAGCAGCTTGGGGACCTACGAGCAGTACTTC.

The gene calls are TRBV7-6 and TRBJ2-7; D unclear. The CDR3 loop spans 16 amino acids. The V gene's germline CDR1 is SGHVS and CDR2 FNYEAQ. V was pared by 4 bases and J by 2 bases, with 18 bases between. This CDR3 reads CASSSVPGSKAYEQYF. The CDR3 DNA reads TGTGCCAGCAGCTCCGTGCCAGGATCTAAGGCCTACGAGCAGTACTTC.

This clone was recorded once. The V call is TRBV6-1, the J call TRBJ2-3, with TRBD2 identical over 10 bases. The CDR3 consists of 15 residues. Germline V gene data show CDR1 as MNHNS and CDR2 as SASEGT. V lost 3 bases to trimming and J lost 4 bases; unmatched junction nucleotides: 4. Written as DNA, the CDR3 is TGTGCCAGCAGTGATGCTAGCGGGGGCCCAGATACGCAGTATTTT. The encoded protein is CASSDASGGPDTQYF.

The chain uses TRBV11-3 and TRBJ2-7, with 11 nucleotides matching TRBD2. This CDR3 spans 14 amino acids. Germline V CDR1 and CDR2: SGHNT, YENEEA. The V gene end was trimmed by 5 bases and the J gene end by 5 bases; junction bases not matched to a gene: 5. CDR3 sequence: CASSPTSGAHEQYF. DNA of the CDR3: TGTGCCAGCAGCCCGACTAGCGGGGCCCACGAGCAGTACTTC.

This chain connects TRBV9 to TRBJ2-7; D is unclear. This CDR3 has 13 amino acids. Germline values: CDR1 SGDLS, CDR2 YYNGEE. V lost 0 bases and J 7 bases, leaving 11 bases between the germline ends. CDR3 DNA: TGTGCCAGCAGCGTAGCTAGTCTCTCGGAGCAGTACTTC. This encodes CASSVASLSEQYF.

The chain uses TRBV29-1 and TRBJ2-7; D is tentatively TRBD1 or TRBD2 (5 bases each). Trimming pared 3 bases from V and 6 bases from J, leaving 9 bases between. Germline values: CDR1 SQVTM, CDR2 ANQGSEA. The CDR3 totals 11 residues. CDR3 in DNA: TGCAGCGTTGATCTGGGGGTCGAGCAGTACTTC. Amino acid sequence: CSVDLGVEQYF.

The CDR3 sequence: CASSISQGMGYEQYF. CDR3 in DNA: TGTGCCAGTAGTATATCCCAGGGGATGGGGTACGAGCAGTACTTC. This rearrangement joins TRBV19 to TRBJ2-7, with D tentatively TRBD1 (6 bases). The CDR3 runs 15 residues. V was trimmed by 2 bases and J by 4 bases, leaving 15 bases between them. The germline gives CDR1 LNHDA, CDR2 SQIVND (reference sequence). Together with reference TRBV19 and TRBJ2-7, the CDR3 gives the full variable domain: DGGITQSPKYLFRKEGQNVTLSCEQNLNHDAMYWYRQDPGQGLRLIYYSQIVNDFQKGDIAEGYSVSREKKESFPLTVTSAQKNPTAFYLCASSISQGMGYEQYFGPGTRLTVT.

The chain is built from TRBV19 and TRBJ1-5; D not certain. Trimming shortened V by 5 bases and J by 4 bases, and 12 bases separated the two germline ends. The germline V gene has CDR1 LNHDA and CDR2 SQIVND (reference sequence). The CDR3 length is 14 residues. Here the CDR3 reads CASSPPPRNQPQHF. In DNA, the CDR3 is TGTGCCAGTAGTCCGCCGCCCAGAAATCAGCCCCAGCATTTT.

The chain uses TRBV7-9 and TRBJ2-2; D call uncertain. This CDR3 contains 11 residues. The V end was cut by 8 bases, the J end by 5 bases, with 6 bases between. Germline CDR1 SEHNR, CDR2 FQNEAQ (reference sequence). The CDR3 here is CASRRTGELFF. DNA for the CDR3: TGTGCCAGCCGAAGAACCGGGGAGCTGTTTTTT.

The chain uses TRBV6-5 and TRBJ2-7, with D possibly called TRBD1 or TRBD2 (6 bases each). Per germline, CDR1 MNHEY and CDR2 SVGAGI. V was clipped by 4 bases and J by 4 bases, with 14 bases between them. This CDR3 comprises 14 residues. CDR3 in amino acids: CASSSPRGGYEQYF. The CDR3 nucleotides are TGTGCCAGCAGTTCGCCCAGGGGAGGTTACGAGCAGTACTTC.

CDR3 in DNA: TGCAGCGTTGCCCAAGGCAATGAGCAGTTCTTC. It translates to CSVAQGNEQFF. The chain combines TRBV29-1 with TRBJ2-1; D is unresolved. This CDR3 is 11 amino acids long. The germline V gene has CDR1 SQVTM and CDR2 ANQGSEA. Trimming shortened V by 4 bases and J by 6 bases, and 7 bases separated the two germline ends.

The gene calls are TRBV6-1 and TRBJ1-6; 9 positions match TRBD1. Trimming at V came to 1 base and at J to 9 bases, leaving 1 base not matched to a gene. Germline CDR1 reads MNHNS; CDR2 reads SASEGT. This CDR3 region has 14 residues. The CDR3 sequence: CASSEGTGVSPLHF. The CDR3 DNA follows: TGTGCCAGCAGTGAAGGGACAGGGGTTTCACCCCTCCACTTT.

This chain links TRBV7-3 with TRBJ2-1, with D possibly TRBD2 on 6 matching bases. The germline V gene has CDR1 SGHTA and CDR2 FQGTGA. Deletions cut 4 bases from V and 7 bases from J, with 8 bases between. The CDR3 has 12 residues. The CDR3 here is CASSSSGNEQFF. Here the CDR3 DNA reads TGTGCCAGCAGCTCAAGCGGGAATGAGCAGTTCTTC. The full variable domain, with the rest looked up from reference TRBV7-3 and TRBJ2-1, is GAGVSQTPSNKVTEKGKYVELRCDPISGHTALYWYRQSLGQGPEFLIYFQGTGAADDSGLPNDRFFAVRPEGSVSTLKIQRTERGDSAVYLCASSSSGNEQFFGPGTRLTVL.

The chain links TRBV13 to TRBJ2-7; D unresolved. V was shortened by 2 bases and J by 6 bases, with 8 bases between the two germline ends. Germline V gene data show CDR1 as PRHDT and CDR2 as FYEKMQ (reference sequence). The CDR3 runs to 12 residues. The CDR3 sequence: CASSLMGSEQYF. In DNA, the CDR3 is TGTGCCAGCAGCTTAATGGGGTCCGAGCAGTACTTC.

This chain joins TRBV6-5 and TRBJ1-2; TRBD1 matches at 9 bases. Germline CDR1 and CDR2: MNHEY and SVGAGI. The CDR3 length is 13 residues. V trimming: 5 bases; J trimming: 8 bases; junction bases outside the gene matches: 6. In nucleotides, the CDR3 is TGTGCCAGCAGTCCCGGGACAGGGAGCGGCTACACCTTC. Translation: CASSPGTGSGYTF.

The chain is built from TRBV4-1 and TRBJ2-7; TRBD2 aligns across 9 bases. The CDR3 is made up of 17 amino acids. Germline values: CDR1 MGHRA, CDR2 YSYEKL. The junction had 11 bases not matched to a gene; V was cut back by 3 bases and J by 2 bases. The CDR3 DNA follows: TGCGCCAGCAGCCATTCGTTTGGGCTAGCGGGGACCTACGAGCAGTACTTC. Translating gives CASSHSFGLAGTYEQYF.